Presented here are 10 T cell receptor beta chains from one specimen sequenced in a study of blood T cell repertoires in COVID-19. Data came from immunoSEQ multiplex PCR; TCRdb stores just in-frame clones and leaves some out. The data show roughly 430,000 clones, 70% to 90% seen once. Material: PBMCs or T cells enriched from blood (not recorded which). The receptor source for this set is a woman younger than 30 who had been exposed to COVID-19.

This clone has at least ten counts. J is TRBJ2-2 and V is TRBV28; 8 bases map to TRBD1. V was clipped by 6 bases and J by 7 bases; unmatched bases: 4. From germline, CDR1 is MDHEN and CDR2 SYDVKM. The CDR3 spans 13 residues. The CDR3: CASRTTGGGELFF. Written as DNA, the CDR3 is TGTGCCAGCAGGACCACAGGGGGCGGGGAGCTGTTTTTT. The entire variable domain, with the rest obtained from reference TRBV28 and TRBJ2-2, is as follows: DVKVTQSSRYLVKRTGEKVFLECVQDMDHENMFWYRQDPGLGLRLIYFSYDVKMKEKGDIPEGYSVSREKKERFSLILESASTNQTSMYLCASRTTGGGELFFGEGSRLTVL.

This rearrangement joins TRBV7-2 to TRBJ1-4; 7 nucleotides agree with TRBD1. V was clipped by 5 bases and J by 7 bases; unmatched bases: 13. The CDR3 length is 16 residues. Germline V gene sequence: CDR1 SGHTA, CDR2 FQGNSA. The DNA of the CDR3 is TGTGCCAGCAGCACCATATTCGACAGGGACGGTGAAAAACTGTTTTTT. Translation gives CASSTIFDRDGEKLFF.

This sequence joins TRBV3-1 (or the pseudogene TRBV3-2) and TRBJ1-1, with TRBD1 identical over 7 bases. CDR1 LGHDT and CDR2 YNNKEL come from the germline V gene (reference sequence). V dropped 2 bases and J dropped 1; count of bases not matched to a gene: 4. The CDR3 is 15 residues long. The CDR3 nucleotides are TGTGCCAGCAGCCAACTAACAGGGGCGAACACTGAAGCTTTCTTT. The encoded protein is CASSQLTGANTEAFF.

This clone appeared once. The CDR3 loop reads CASSQYRGSSSYEQYF. Here the CDR3 DNA reads TGTGCCAGCAGCCAATACCGCGGGTCGAGCTCCTACGAGCAGTACTTC. The chain uses TRBV14 and TRBJ2-7; TRBD2 might be the D (5 bases). Germline CDR1 SGHDN, CDR2 FVKESK. V lost 2 bases and J lost 0, with 14 bases in between. The CDR3 runs 16 residues. The full variable domain, in which reference TRBV14 and TRBJ2-7 provide the parts outside the CDR3, is EAGVTQFPSHSVIEKGQTVTLRCDPISGHDNLYWYRRVMGKEIKFLLHFVKESKQDESGMPNNRFLAERTGGTYSTLKVQPAELEDSGVYFCASSQYRGSSSYEQYFGPGTRLTVT.

The V call is TRBV27, the J call TRBJ2-3; TRBD2 is a possible D gene (5 bases). This CDR3 is built from 16 residues. V lost 7 bases and J lost 3, with 20 bases in between. The germline gives CDR1 MNHEY, CDR2 SMNVEV (reference sequence). Here the CDR3 DNA reads TGTGCCAGCAAAGCCCGGGGTGACTTTGGAACAGATACGCAGTATTTT. Translation gives CASKARGDFGTDTQYF.

The V call is TRBV28, the J call TRBJ2-7, with D possibly TRBD1 on 6 matching bases. The length of the CDR3 is 16 residues. Germline lookup yields CDR1 MDHEN and CDR2 SYDVKM. The V end was cut by 3 bases, the J end by 0 bases, with 15 bases between. CDR3 DNA sequence: TGTGCCAGCAGTTTCTCCCACAGGGCAAGCTCCTACGAGCAGTACTTC. Translating it yields CASSFSHRASSYEQYF.

V is TRBV18 and J is TRBJ1-2; D is perhaps TRBD1 (5 bases). The CDR3 sequence is 14 residues long. The V gene lost 2 bases and the J gene lost 8 bases, with 15 bases spanning the gap. Germline CDR1 is KGHSH and CDR2 is LQKENI. The CDR3, as DNA: TGTGCCAGCTCACCAGCAGGGCCCCCGTCGGGCTACACCTTC. Residues: CASSPAGPPSGYTF.

J is TRBJ1-2 and V is TRBV20-1, with no clear D. In germline, CDR1 is DFQATT, CDR2 SNEGSKA (reference sequence). CDR3 length: 13 residues. V lost 3 bases and J 8 bases, leaving 16 bases between the germline ends. The chain's CDR3 is CSASPVGREGYTF. The CDR3 DNA reads as TGCAGTGCTAGTCCGGTCGGGAGAGAGGGCTACACCTTC.

The V and J genes are TRBV6-4 and TRBJ1-2; 7 bases map to TRBD1. V was clipped by 2 bases and J by 2 bases; unmatched bases: 5. The CDR3 consists of 15 residues. Germline lookup yields CDR1 MRHNA and CDR2 SNTAGT. CDR3 amino acids: CASSDPSTGNYGYTF. DNA of the CDR3: TGTGCCAGCAGTGACCCCTCGACAGGGAACTATGGCTACACCTTC.

The chain recombines TRBV5-5 with TRBJ2-7, with D possibly matching TRBD1 (6 bases). CDR3 length: 16 residues. Germline CDR1 SGHKS, CDR2 YYEKEE (reference sequence). The germline V and J ends were trimmed by 1 base and 2 bases, with 16 bases remaining between them. CDR3 in DNA: TGTGCCAGCAGCTTGACTGGGACAATAGGCACCTACGAGCAGTACTTC. Translating gives CASSLTGTIGTYEQYF.